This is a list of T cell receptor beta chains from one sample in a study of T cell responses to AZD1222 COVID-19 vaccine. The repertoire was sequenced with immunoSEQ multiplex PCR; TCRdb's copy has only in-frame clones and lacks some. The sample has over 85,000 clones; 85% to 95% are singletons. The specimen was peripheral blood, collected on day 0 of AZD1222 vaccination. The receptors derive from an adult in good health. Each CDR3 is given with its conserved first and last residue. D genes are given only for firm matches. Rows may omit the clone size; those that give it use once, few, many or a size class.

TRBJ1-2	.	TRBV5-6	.	CASSLNGGGYGYTF	TGTGCCAGCAGCTTGAACGGGGGAGGCTATGGCTACACCTTC
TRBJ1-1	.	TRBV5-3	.	CARSSTGTEAFF	TGTGCCAGAAGCTCCACAGGAACTGAAGCTTTCTTT
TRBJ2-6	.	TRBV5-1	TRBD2	CASSLLTSGGSTGANVLTF	TGCGCCAGCAGCCTACTGACTAGCGGGGGAAGCACCGGGGCCAACGTCCTGACTTTC
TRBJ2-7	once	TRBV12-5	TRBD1	CASGAPGQGSYEQYF	TGTGCTAGTGGCGCCCCGGGACAGGGGTCCTACGAGCAGTACTTC
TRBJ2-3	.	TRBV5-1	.	CASSPPSSTDTQYF	TGCGCCAGCAGCCCTCCCTCTAGCACAGATACGCAGTATTTT
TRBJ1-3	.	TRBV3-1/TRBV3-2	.	CASSQGPSNRVTGNTIYF	TGTGCCAGCAGCCAAGGGCCCTCGAACAGGGTGACTGGAAACACCATATATTTT
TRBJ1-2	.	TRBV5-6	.	CASSFSGQATNYGYTF	TGTGCCAGCAGCTTCTCGGGTCAGGCAACTAACTATGGCTACACCTTC
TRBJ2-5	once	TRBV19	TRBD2	CASSGGGETQYF	TGTGCCAGCTCGGGAGGGGGGGAGACCCAGTACTTC
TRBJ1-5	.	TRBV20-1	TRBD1	CSASRQGWNQPQHF	TGCAGTGCTAGTCGACAGGGATGGAATCAGCCCCAGCATTTT
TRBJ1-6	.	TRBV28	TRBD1	CASSRQGTANSPLHF	TGTGCCAGCAGCCGACAGGGGACCGCGAATTCACCCCTCCACTTT
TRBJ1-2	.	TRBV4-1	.	CASSQDTGEANYGYTF	TGCGCCAGCAGCCAAGACACCGGCGAGGCTAACTATGGCTACACCTTC
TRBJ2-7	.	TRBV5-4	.	CASSFGTNSGEQYF	TGTGCCAGCAGCTTCGGGACAAATTCCGGCGAGCAGTACTTC
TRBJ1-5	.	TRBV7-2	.	CASSLRGRPQHF	TGTGCCAGCAGCTTACGGGGGAGGCCCCAGCATTTT
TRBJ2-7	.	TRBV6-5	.	CASSRVSISYEQYF	TGTGCCAGCAGTCGGGTCTCCATCTCCTACGAGCAGTACTTC
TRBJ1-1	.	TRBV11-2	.	CASSLYRNTEAFF	TGTGCCAGCAGCTTATATAGGAACACTGAAGCTTTCTTT
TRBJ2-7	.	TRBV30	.	CAWKHKDYYEQYF	TGTGCCTGGAAGCATAAGGACTACTACGAGCAGTACTTC
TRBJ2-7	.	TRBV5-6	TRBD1	CASSLAGTGGREQYF	TGTGCCAGCAGCTTAGCCGGGACAGGGGGCCGCGAGCAGTACTTC
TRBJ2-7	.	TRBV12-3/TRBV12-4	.	CASSLGTGEQYF	TGTGCCAGCAGTCTCGGGACGGGTGAGCAGTACTTC
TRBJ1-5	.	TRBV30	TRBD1	CAWSVQTGGNQPQHF	TGTGCCTGGAGTGTACAGACAGGGGGGAATCAGCCCCAGCATTTT
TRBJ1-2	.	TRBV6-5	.	CASSPAAFYGYTF	TGTGCCAGCAGCCCGGCCGCTTTTTATGGCTACACCTTC
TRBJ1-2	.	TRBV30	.	CAWSVGRQGNGYTF	TGTGCCTGGAGTGTAGGGCGGCAGGGTAATGGCTACACCTTC
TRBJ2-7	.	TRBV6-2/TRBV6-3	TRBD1	CASSQGEVHEQYF	TGTGCCAGCAGCCAGGGGGAAGTTCACGAGCAGTACTTC
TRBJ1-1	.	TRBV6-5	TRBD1	CASSYSSRGRSEAFF	TGTGCCAGCAGTTACTCGTCTAGGGGGCGGTCTGAAGCTTTCTTT
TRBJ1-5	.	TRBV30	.	CAWSTGESQPQHF	TGTGCCTGGAGTACCGGGGAATCGCAGCCCCAGCATTTT
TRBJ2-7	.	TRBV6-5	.	CASRTGSEQYF	TGTGCCAGCAGAACAGGGTCCGAGCAGTACTTC
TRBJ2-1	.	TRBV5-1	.	CASSSVGGRNNEQFF	TGCGCCAGCAGCTCGGTGGGGGGGCGGAACAATGAGCAGTTCTTC
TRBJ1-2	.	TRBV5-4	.	CASSLEQDGYTF	TGTGCCAGCAGCTTGGAACAGGATGGCTACACCTTC
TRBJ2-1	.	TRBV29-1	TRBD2	CSISLSTGTSGGSTYNEQFF	TGCAGCATATCCTTATCAACCGGGACTAGCGGGGGGTCCACCTACAATGAGCAGTTCTTC
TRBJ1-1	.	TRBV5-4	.	CASSLGFNNNEAFF	TGTGCCAGCAGCTTGGGATTCAATAACAATGAAGCTTTCTTT
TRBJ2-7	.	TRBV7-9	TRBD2	CASSGGRTPYEQYF	TGTGCCAGCTCGGGCGGGAGAACGCCCTACGAGCAGTACTTC
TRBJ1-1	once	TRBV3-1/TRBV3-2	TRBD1	CASSPRTGGNTEAFF	TGTGCCAGCAGCCCTAGGACAGGAGGGAACACTGAAGCTTTCTTT
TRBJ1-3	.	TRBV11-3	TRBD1	CASSTGTGAGNTIYF	TGTGCCAGCAGCACCGGGACAGGGGCTGGAAACACCATATATTTT
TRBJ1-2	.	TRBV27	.	CASSSPGPNYGYTF	TGTGCCAGCAGTTCTCCGGGCCCTAACTATGGCTACACCTTC
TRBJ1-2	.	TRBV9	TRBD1	CASSRQGFGYTF	TGTGCCAGCAGCCGACAGGGTTTTGGCTACACCTTC
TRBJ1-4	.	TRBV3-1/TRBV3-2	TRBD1	CASSQSGRQGGNEKLFF	TGTGCCAGCAGCCAGTCTGGACGACAGGGAGGGAATGAAAAACTGTTTTTT